These T cell receptor beta chains were read from a single sample in a study of blood T cell repertoires in COVID-19. Measured with immunoSEQ multiplex PCR; TCRdb has only the in-frame clones, and not every one. The sample contains about 250,000 clones, more than 70% of which appear only once. Material: peripheral blood. The receptors derive from a man aged 80 or over with acute or convalescent COVID-19. CDR3s include the opening cysteine and the closing phenylalanine or tryptophan. D genes are given only for firm matches. Clone size appears in some rows only: once, few, many, or a class for an expanded clone.

V: TRBV5-1
J: TRBJ2-3
size: .
D: TRBD2
CDR3: CASTRSGGRSTDTQYF
DNA: TGCGCCAGCACCCGGTCCGGGGGGAGAAGCACAGATACGCAGTATTTT

V: TRBV7-2
J: TRBJ2-1
size: .
D: .
CDR3: CASSLSTVSYEQFF
DNA: TGTGCCAGCAGCTTATCAACAGTGTCATATGAGCAGTTCTTC

V: TRBV5-1
J: TRBJ1-1
size: .
D: .
CDR3: CASSGGLVNTEAFF
DNA: TGCGCCAGCAGCGGCGGACTGGTAAACACTGAAGCTTTCTTT

V: TRBV3-1/TRBV3-2
J: TRBJ2-7
size: .
D: .
CDR3: CASSQYYEQYF
DNA: TGTGCCAGCAGCCAATACTACGAGCAGTACTTC

V: TRBV10-1
J: TRBJ1-6
size: .
D: TRBD1
CDR3: CASSEGTGDSPLHF
DNA: TGCGCCAGCAGTGAAGGGACAGGGGACTCACCCCTCCACTTT

V: TRBV5-1
J: TRBJ2-7
size: .
D: TRBD1
CDR3: CASSSITGAYEQYF
DNA: TGCGCCAGCAGCTCGATAACAGGGGCCTACGAGCAGTACTTC

V: TRBV5-5
J: TRBJ2-5
size: .
D: TRBD2
CDR3: CASSLGSTGGPGETQYF
DNA: TGTGCCAGCAGCTTGGGGTCTACGGGAGGGCCGGGAGAGACCCAGTACTTC

V: TRBV14
J: TRBJ2-7
size: .
D: TRBD1
CDR3: CASSQDGQGEDEQYF
DNA: TGTGCCAGCAGCCAAGATGGACAGGGAGAAGACGAGCAGTACTTC

V: TRBV29-1
J: TRBJ2-3
size: .
D: .
CDR3: CSVATLQADTQYF
DNA: TGCAGCGTGGCGACTTTACAGGCAGATACGCAGTATTTT

V: TRBV5-4
J: TRBJ1-2
size: .
D: .
CDR3: CASSLPGDYGYTF
DNA: TGTGCCAGCAGCTTGCCAGGGGACTATGGCTACACCTTC

V: TRBV5-1
J: TRBJ1-4
size: .
D: TRBD1
CDR3: CASRATGGNIPTNEKLFF
DNA: TGCGCCAGCAGGGCCACAGGGGGCAACATCCCAACTAATGAAAAACTGTTTTTT

V: TRBV6-5
J: TRBJ2-4
size: once
D: .
CDR3: CASSYSGLAKNIQYF
DNA: TGTGCCAGCAGTTATTCAGGGCTAGCCAAAAACATTCAGTACTTC

V: TRBV6-1
J: TRBJ2-3
size: .
D: .
CDR3: CASSERAGGDTQYF
DNA: TGTGCCAGCAGTGAACGGGCAGGCGGGGATACGCAGTATTTT

V: TRBV10-3
J: TRBJ2-5
size: .
D: .
CDR3: CAISIQGWQETQYF
DNA: TGTGCCATCAGCATACAGGGTTGGCAAGAGACCCAGTACTTC